In its sample, the clone carrying this TCR beta chain was seen a few times. Described time point: patch test 2, 6 weeks after DPC sensitization. Sample treatment: therapeutic diphenylcyclopropenone sensitization with weekly scalp DPC. This sample is part of a study of human T cells and chemical hapten exposure. Study context: Application of 0.01% DPC to the upper back was done by patch test, with a reading at 6 days.

In the library, unique molecular identifiers were attached to individual cDNA molecules. TCRdb re-called the RACE reads with MiXCR, one entry per CDR3 protein. This sample carries about 380,000 distinct CDR3 sequences, more than 5% of them seen once, and the ten largest clones take about 5.4%. Trimming removed 2 bases from V and 9 bases from J; junction bases left unmatched: 11. The CDR3 length is 15 residues. Germline CDR1 and CDR2: MDHEN and SYDVKM. V gene TRBV28 combines with J gene TRBJ2-3; TRBD1 aligns across 7 bases. Here the sequenced sample was whole blood, taken in connection with sensitization to the hapten diphenylcyclopropenone (DPC). This TCR derives from a woman younger than 35 with alopecia areata. Some clones in this sample may be carry-over from other donors' samples. CDR3 in amino acids: CASSLTQQGMRTQYF. The CDR3 coding sequence is TGTGCCAGCAGTTTAACTCAACAGGGGATGAGGACGCAGTATTTT.